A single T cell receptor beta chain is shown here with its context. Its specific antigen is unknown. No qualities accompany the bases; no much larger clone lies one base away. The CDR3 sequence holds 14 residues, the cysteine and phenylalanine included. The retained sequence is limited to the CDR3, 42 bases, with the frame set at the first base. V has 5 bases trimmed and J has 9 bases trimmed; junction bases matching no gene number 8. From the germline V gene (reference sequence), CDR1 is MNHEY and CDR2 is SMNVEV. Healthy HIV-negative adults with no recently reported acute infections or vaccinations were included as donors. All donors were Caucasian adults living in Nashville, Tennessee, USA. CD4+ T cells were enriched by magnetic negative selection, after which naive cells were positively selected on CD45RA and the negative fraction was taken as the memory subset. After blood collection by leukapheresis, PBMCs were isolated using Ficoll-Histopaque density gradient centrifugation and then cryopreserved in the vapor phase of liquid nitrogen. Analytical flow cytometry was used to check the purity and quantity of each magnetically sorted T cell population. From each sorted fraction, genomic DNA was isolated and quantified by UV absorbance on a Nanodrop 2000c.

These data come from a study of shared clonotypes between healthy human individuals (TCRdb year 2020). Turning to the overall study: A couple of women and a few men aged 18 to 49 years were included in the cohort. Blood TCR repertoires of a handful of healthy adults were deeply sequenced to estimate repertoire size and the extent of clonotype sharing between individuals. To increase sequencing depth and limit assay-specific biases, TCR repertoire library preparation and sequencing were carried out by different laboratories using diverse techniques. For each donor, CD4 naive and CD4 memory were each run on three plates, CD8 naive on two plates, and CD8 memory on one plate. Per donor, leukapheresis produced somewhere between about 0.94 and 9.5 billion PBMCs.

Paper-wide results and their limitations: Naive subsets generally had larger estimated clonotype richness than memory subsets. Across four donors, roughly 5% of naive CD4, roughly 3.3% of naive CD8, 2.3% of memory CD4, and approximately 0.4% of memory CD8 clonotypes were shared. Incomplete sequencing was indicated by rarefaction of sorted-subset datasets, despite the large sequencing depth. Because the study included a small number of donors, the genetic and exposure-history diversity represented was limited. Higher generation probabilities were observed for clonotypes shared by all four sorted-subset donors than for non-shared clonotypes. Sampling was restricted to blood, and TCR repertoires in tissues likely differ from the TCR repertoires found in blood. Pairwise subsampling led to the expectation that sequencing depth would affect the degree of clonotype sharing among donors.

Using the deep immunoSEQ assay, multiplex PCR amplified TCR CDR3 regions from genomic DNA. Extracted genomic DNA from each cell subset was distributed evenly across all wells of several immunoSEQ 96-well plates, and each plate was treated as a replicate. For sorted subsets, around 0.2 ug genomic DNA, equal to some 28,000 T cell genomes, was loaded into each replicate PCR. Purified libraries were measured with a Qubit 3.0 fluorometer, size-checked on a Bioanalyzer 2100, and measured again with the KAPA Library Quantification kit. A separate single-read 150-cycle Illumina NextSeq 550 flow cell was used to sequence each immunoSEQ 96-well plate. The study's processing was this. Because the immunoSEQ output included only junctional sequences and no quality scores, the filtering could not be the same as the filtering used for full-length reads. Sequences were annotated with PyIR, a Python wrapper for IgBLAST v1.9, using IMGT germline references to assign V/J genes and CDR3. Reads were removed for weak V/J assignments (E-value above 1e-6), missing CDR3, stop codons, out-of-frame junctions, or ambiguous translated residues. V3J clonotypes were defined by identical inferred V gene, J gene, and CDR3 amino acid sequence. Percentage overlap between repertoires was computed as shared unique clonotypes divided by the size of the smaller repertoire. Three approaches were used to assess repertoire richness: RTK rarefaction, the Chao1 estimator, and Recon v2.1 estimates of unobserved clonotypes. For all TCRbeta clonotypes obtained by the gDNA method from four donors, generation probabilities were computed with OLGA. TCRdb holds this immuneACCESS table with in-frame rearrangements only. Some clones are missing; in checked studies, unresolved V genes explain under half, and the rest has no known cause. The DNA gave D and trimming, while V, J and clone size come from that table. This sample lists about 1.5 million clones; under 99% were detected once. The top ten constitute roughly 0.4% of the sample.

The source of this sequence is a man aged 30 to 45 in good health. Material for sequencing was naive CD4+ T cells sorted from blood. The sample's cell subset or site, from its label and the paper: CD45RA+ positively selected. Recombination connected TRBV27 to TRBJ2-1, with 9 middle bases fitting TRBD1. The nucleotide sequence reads TGTGCCAGCAGTGCGGACAGGGGAGGTGGTGAGCAGTTCTTC. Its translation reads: CASSADRGGGEQFF.